One sample yielded the 32 T cell receptor beta chains listed below, sequenced in a study of T cell repertoires in cytomegalovirus infection. Their recognized antigens are unknown. TCRdb reanalysed the reads using MiXCR and keeps one entry per CDR3 protein. The table has under 95,000 distinct CDR3 sequences, about 44% seen once. Specimen: CD8+ T cells from cultured PBMCs, collected from culture after CMV antigen stimulation. Every receptor here comes from a human donor in good health (CMV status not recorded). Some clones in this sample may be carry-over from other donors' samples.

The chain joins TRBV6-1 to TRBJ2-3, with TRBD2 identical over 13 bases. With 4 bases clipped from V and 2 bases from J, the junction kept 3 bases outside the gene matches. The CDR3 loop spans 16 amino acids. Germline values: CDR1 MNHNS, CDR2 SASEGT. CDR3 protein: CASSAGLAGHTDTQYF. CDR3 in DNA: TGTGCCAGCAGTGCGGGACTAGCGGGGCACACAGATACGCAGTATTTT.

This clonotype has just one count. The V gene is TRBV7-6, the J gene TRBJ2-7, with a possible D match to TRBD1 (6 bases). This CDR3 is built from 18 residues. V dropped 5 bases and J dropped 0 bases, with 23 bases sitting between them. CDR1 and CDR2 from the germline V gene are SGHVS and FNYEAQ. The CDR3 sequence is CASSEDSGPGPGSYEQYF. The CDR3 nucleotides are TGTGCCAGCAGCGAGGACAGTGGACCAGGCCCTGGCTCCTACGAGCAGTACTTC.

This clonotype was seen once. The chain links TRBV27 to TRBJ2-3; D may correspond to TRBD1 or TRBD2 (5 bases each). The germline CDR1 and CDR2 sequences are MNHEY and SMNVEV (reference sequence). V lost 10 bases to trimming and J lost 1 base, with 18 bases between them. The CDR3 is made up of 15 amino acids. The CDR3 nucleotides read TGTGCCACCAAAGCCCTCCGGGACCGCACAGATACGCAGTATTTT. As protein: CATKALRDRTDTQYF.

This chain joins TRBV25-1 and TRBJ2-5; D is uncertain. Trimming took 3 bases from V and 5 from J, leaving 10 bases between them. CDR3 length: 13 amino acids. Germline lookup yields CDR1 MGHDK and CDR2 SYGVNS. The DNA for the CDR3 is TGTGCCAGCAGTGACCTCAACCCCGAGACCCAGTACTTC. It is translated as CASSDLNPETQYF.

DNA for the CDR3: TGTGCCAGCAGCTTGGGGGCGGGGGGCACAGATACGCAGTATTTT. This sequence encodes CASSLGAGGTDTQYF. This sequence joins TRBV5-4 and TRBJ2-3; 7 positions agree with TRBD2. The germline gives CDR1 SGHNT, CDR2 YYREEE (reference sequence). The CDR3 totals 15 residues. V was pared by 0 bases and J by 1 base, with 2 bases of the junction left unmatched. Drawing the rest from reference TRBV5-4 and TRBJ2-3, the complete variable domain is ETGVTQSPTHLIKTRGQQVTLRCSSQSGHNTVSWYQQALGQGPQFIFQYYREEENGRGNFPPRFSGLQFPNYSSELNVNALELDDSALYLCASSLGAGGTDTQYFGPGTRLTVL.

As regards this clonotype: One end of the junction does not line up with germline, which may come from a read error. The V gene is TRBV11-2, the J gene TRBJ2-6, with TRBD2 matching over 11 bases. The CDR3 loop spans 16 amino acids. CDR1 is SGHAT, CDR2 FQNNGV, per germline. The CDR3 coding sequence is TGTGCCAGCAGTTTAGCGGGAGGGTCTGGGGCCAACGTCCTGACTTTC. Translation gives CASSLAGGSGANVLTF.

The chain is built from TRBV3-1 and TRBJ2-3, with 8 bases identical to TRBD2. Germline assignment: CDR1 LGHDT and CDR2 YNNKEL (reference sequence). CDR3 size: 19 residues. Germline trimming cut 0 bases from V and 2 bases from J; bases unmatched to any gene: 13. For the CDR3, the DNA is TGTGCCAGCAGCCAAGAGGGGTTGGCGGGGGGTCCTCTCACAGATACGCAGTATTTT. Its translation: CASSQEGLAGGPLTDTQYF.

The chain uses TRBV10-3 and TRBJ2-5; TRBD2 agrees at 7 bases. The CDR3 extends over 15 amino acids. Germline CDR1 reads ENHRY; CDR2 reads SYGVKD. V was clipped by 0 bases and J by 5 bases; unmatched bases: 6. The CDR3 loop is CAISESGGSGETQYF. The CDR3 nucleotides read TGTGCCATCAGTGAGTCAGGCGGGAGCGGGGAGACCCAGTACTTC.

This chain uses TRBV27 with TRBJ2-7, with 7 bases identical to TRBD1. The V gene's germline CDR1 is MNHEY and CDR2 SMNVEV (reference sequence). The CDR3 extends over 18 amino acids. V lost 0 bases to trimming and J lost 0 bases; unmatched junction nucleotides: 11. CDR3 sequence (DNA): TGTGCCAGCAGTTTATCTGGGCCACAGGGGTCCTTCTCCTACGAGCAGTACTTC. Its translation: CASSLSGPQGSFSYEQYF.

The V and J genes are TRBV7-3 and TRBJ2-5, with TRBD2 identical over 9 bases. The CDR3 is made up of 17 amino acids. Looked up from germline, CDR1 is SGHTA and CDR2 is FQGTGA. J lost 3 bases, V lost 5 bases, and 13 bases had no gene match. Written as DNA, the CDR3 is TGTGCCAGCAGCCCCCACCCGACTAGCGGAAGCAAAGAGACCCAGTACTTC. Residues: CASSPHPTSGSKETQYF.

This clonotype was counted only a few times. The CDR3 here is CASSPLGNEQFF. The CDR3 nucleotides are TGTGCCAGCAGTCCACTAGGTAATGAGCAGTTCTTC. V usage is TRBV12-3 or TRBV12-4 and J usage is TRBJ2-1, with D perhaps matching TRBD2 (5 bases). This CDR3 is built from 12 residues. With 5 bases removed from V and 7 bases from J, the gap between germline ends came to 9 bases.

The rearrangement joins TRBV19 to TRBJ2-7; TRBD2 matches 9 bases. Per germline, CDR1 LNHDA and CDR2 SQIVND (reference sequence). Trimming took 3 bases from V and 3 from J; bases not matched to a gene: 6. This CDR3 has 15 residues. The CDR3 coding sequence is TGTGCCAGTAGTATCCGGCTAGCGGGGTACTACGAGCAGTACTTC. Its translation: CASSIRLAGYYEQYF.

This clonotype was recorded once. The genes are TRBV4-1 and TRBJ2-5; D is possibly TRBD2 (7 bases). The V end was cut by 4 bases, the J end by 5 bases, with 23 bases between. The CDR3 length is 17 residues. Germline CDR1 reads MGHRA; CDR2 reads YSYEKL. In DNA, the CDR3 is TGCGCCAGCAGCCTCTTTTCCGGAGGGGGGGCTGGGGAGACCCAGTACTTC. It yields the protein CASSLFSGGGAGETQYF.

This clonotype was counted a few times. The V gene is TRBV28, the J gene TRBJ2-7; D is uncertain. V lost 7 bases and J lost 3, with 16 bases in between. The CDR3 runs to 14 residues. Germline CDR1 is MDHEN and CDR2 is SYDVKM. This chain's CDR3 is CASTPTPPDYEQYF. As DNA, the CDR3 is TGTGCCAGCACCCCCACCCCCCCTGACTACGAGCAGTACTTC.

This clonotype was observed a single time. This chain links TRBV7-2 with TRBJ2-7, with 8 bases fitting TRBD2. The CDR3 consists of 15 residues. The germline V gene encodes CDR1 SGHTA and CDR2 FQGNSA. J gave up 3 bases and V 5 bases, and 9 bases lay outside the gene matches. The CDR3 is CASSTGRAGGYEQYF. Here the CDR3 DNA reads TGTGCCAGCAGCACAGGTCGTGCGGGGGGCTACGAGCAGTACTTC.

The sample holds a few counts of this clonotype. The chain joins TRBV7-2 to TRBJ1-3; TRBD1 matches 7 bases. J lost 2 bases, V lost 6 bases, and 7 bases had no gene match. CDR3 length equals 15 residues. Germline V gene data show CDR1 as SGHTA and CDR2 as FQGNSA. The CDR3 sequence is CASSLDRATGNTIYF. The CDR3, as DNA: TGTGCCAGCAGTCTCGACAGGGCCACTGGAAACACCATATATTTT.

In its sample, this clonotype was seen a few times. The chain combines TRBV19 with TRBJ2-1; 8 positions agree with TRBD1. V shed 3 bases and J 0 bases; nucleotides not matched to a gene: 4. The CDR3 loop spans 16 amino acids. Germline loops: CDR1 LNHDA, CDR2 SQIVND (reference sequence). The CDR3 loop reads CASSMDREASYNEQFF. CDR3 in DNA: TGTGCCAGTAGTATGGACAGGGAGGCCTCCTACAATGAGCAGTTCTTC.

Ten or more counts support this clonotype. V is TRBV28 and J is TRBJ2-1; D is perhaps TRBD2 (6 bases). Germline assignment: CDR1 MDHEN and CDR2 SYDVKM. V was pared by 6 bases and J by 8 bases, with 26 bases between. There are 17 residues in the CDR3. The CDR3 loop is CASRILVEGKGRDEQFF. DNA of the CDR3: TGTGCCAGCAGAATCTTAGTGGAGGGAAAAGGGAGAGATGAGCAGTTCTTC.

There are a few counts of this clonotype. V gene TRBV5-4 combines with J gene TRBJ2-7; possible D gene TRBD1, 6 bases. Trimming pared 7 bases from V and 7 bases from J, leaving 21 bases between. The CDR3 is 14 amino acids. Germline assignment: CDR1 SGHNT and CDR2 YYREEE (reference sequence). The CDR3 loop reads CASSHGGGKMEQYF. The DNA of the CDR3 is TGTGCCAGCTCCCATGGGGGCGGAAAGATGGAGCAGTACTTC.

The V and J genes are TRBV7-6 and TRBJ1-1; D is unresolved. V lost 1 base and J lost 5, with 8 bases in between. CDR1 is SGHVS and CDR2 is FNYEAQ in the germline V gene. CDR3 length: 13 residues. The CDR3 loop reads CASSLGMTTEAFF. For the CDR3, the DNA is TGTGCCAGCAGCTTAGGGATGACGACTGAAGCTTTCTTT. The full variable domain, rest sourced from reference TRBV7-6 and TRBJ1-1, is GAGVSQSPRYKVTKRGQDVALRCDPISGHVSLYWYRQALGQGPEFLTYFNYEAQQDKSGLPNDRFSAERPEGSISTLTIQRTEQRDSAMYRCASSLGMTTEAFFGQGTRLTVV.

The chain has TRBV27 and TRBJ2-1; D tentatively fits TRBD1 or TRBD2 (5 bases each). The CDR3 is 15 residues long. Germline CDR1 is MNHEY and CDR2 is SMNVEV (reference sequence). V lost 1 base to trimming and J lost 5 bases, with 12 bases between them. Written as DNA, the CDR3 is TGTGCCAGCAGTTTATGGGGCATGGGGGACAATGAGCAGTTCTTC. Translation: CASSLWGMGDNEQFF.

This clonotype was recorded only once. A junction boundary mismatches the germline segment, possibly from a read error. CDR3 sequence reads: CANSFQRVNTEAFF. CDR3 in DNA: TGTGCCAACAGCTTTCAGAGGGTGAACACTGAAGCTTTCTTT. V gene TRBV7-8 combines with J gene TRBJ1-1; unclear D gene. Germline loops: CDR1 SGHVS, CDR2 FQNEAQ. CDR3 length equals 14 residues.

The chain uses TRBV19 and TRBJ1-1; D is perhaps TRBD1 (6 bases). Germline assignment: CDR1 LNHDA and CDR2 SQIVND (reference sequence). Trimming left V 4 bases short and J 0 bases short, with 15 bases between. CDR3 length: 16 residues. For the CDR3, the DNA is TGTGCCAGTAGTACCCCGGGGGCGGGCCTGAACACTGAAGCTTTCTTT. This gives the protein CASSTPGAGLNTEAFF.

CDR3 sequence: CASSRRLGTDTQYF. The DNA for the CDR3 is TGTGCCAGCAGCAGGAGGCTAGGCACAGATACGCAGTATTTT. The chain employs TRBV6-2 or TRBV6-3 and TRBJ2-3; TRBD2 might be the D (5 bases). The CDR3 is made up of 14 amino acids. Deletions cut 6 bases from V and 1 base from J, with 11 bases between. The germline CDR1 and CDR2 sequences are MNHEY and SVGEGT.

This clonotype was observed once. Here the CDR3 DNA reads TGTGCCAGCAGCCCCTTAGACAGGAACACCGGGGAGCTGTTTTTT. Translated: CASSPLDRNTGELFF. This chain links TRBV7-9 with TRBJ2-2; D may be TRBD1 (5 bases). CDR1 and CDR2 (germline): SEHNR, FQNEAQ (reference sequence). The CDR3 is 15 residues long. Trimming cost V 5 bases and J 1 base, with 11 bases left between them.

The table lists this clonotype with a few counts. This chain connects TRBV12-3 or TRBV12-4 to TRBJ2-5; D might be TRBD1 (6 bases). This CDR3 spans 14 amino acids. V was shortened by 6 bases and J by 1 base, with 12 bases between the two germline ends. The CDR3 DNA sequence: TGTGCCAGCAGCCCAGGACAGATCCAAGAGACCCAGTACTTC. Translated, it gives CASSPGQIQETQYF.

This chain uses TRBV6-5 with TRBJ2-7, with 12 positions matching TRBD1. CDR1 is MNHEY and CDR2 is SVGAGI in the germline V gene. V was pared by 0 bases and J by 7 bases, with 4 bases of the junction left unmatched. The CDR3 length is 15 residues. CDR3 sequence (DNA): TGTGCCAGCAGTTACTCGAGGGACAGGGGGCGTGAGCAGTACTTC. It encodes CASSYSRDRGREQYF.

The rearrangement joins TRBV6-5 to TRBJ2-3; D not certain. The V gene lost 2 bases and the J gene lost 0 bases, with 3 bases spanning the gap. There are 13 residues in the CDR3. Germline V lookup: CDR1 MNHEY, CDR2 SVGAGI. CDR3 in DNA: TGTGCCAGCAGTTACGGCAGCACAGATACGCAGTATTTT. It encodes CASSYGSTDTQYF.

Points on this clonotype: Being one base from a much bigger clone, this may be a read error. The chain has TRBV7-2 and TRBJ2-1; D is unclear. The germline V gene has CDR1 SGHTA and CDR2 FQGNSA. The CDR3 runs to 13 residues. The CDR3 spells CANSVPLYNEQFF. CDR3 sequence (DNA): TGTGCCAACAGCGTTCCCCTTTACAATGAGCAGTTCTTC.

This rearrangement joins TRBV27 to TRBJ2-1; a weak D match, TRBD2 (5 bases). This CDR3 contains 14 residues. Trimming took off 6 bases at V and 4 bases at J, with 13 bases between the two ends. CDR1 and CDR2 (germline): MNHEY, SMNVEV (reference sequence). CDR3 DNA: TGTGCCAGCAGCCAATCGGGGAATTACAATGAGCAGTTCTTC. It translates to CASSQSGNYNEQFF.

The CDR3 DNA reads as TGTGCCAGCAGTTTAAGGGGACAGGGCTACGAGCAGTACTTC. Translated, it gives CASSLRGQGYEQYF. This rearrangement joins TRBV27 to TRBJ2-7; 9 bases are a match to TRBD1. The ends lost 2 bases at V and 3 bases at J; junction bases unmatched: 2. The CDR3 covers 14 residues. Germline values: CDR1 MNHEY, CDR2 SMNVEV (reference sequence).

This clonotype was seen more than once but under ten times. The chain combines TRBV19 with TRBJ2-1, with D maybe TRBD2 (5 bases). The CDR3 has 13 residues. Looked up from germline, CDR1 is LNHDA and CDR2 is SQIVND (reference sequence). The V and J ends lost 6 bases and 7 bases respectively, with 13 bases between them. CDR3 loop: CASSGRGLNEQFF. The CDR3 DNA reads as TGTGCCAGTAGCGGTCGGGGTCTTAATGAGCAGTTCTTC.